A single sample is the source of the 28 T cell receptor beta chains below, sequenced in a study of OX40 agonist ivuxolimab in advanced cancers. Here immunoSEQ multiplex PCR was the method, and the copy in TCRdb shows in-frame clones only, minus some. Of fewer than 55,000 clones in the sample, around 86% were seen once. The input for sequencing was CD4+ or CD8+ T cells sorted from blood, taken in a trial of the OX40 agonist ivuxolimab. Every receptor here comes from an adult with an advanced solid tumor such as melanoma, head and neck, liver or kidney cancer.

The rearrangement joins TRBV4-3 to TRBJ2-1; no definite D call. The length of the CDR3 is 11 residues. V lost 6 bases and J lost 4, with 4 bases in between. CDR1 is LGHNA and CDR2 is YSLEER in the germline V gene. CDR3 DNA: TGCGCCAGCAGTCTTTACAATGAGCAGTTCTTC. It specifies CASSLYNEQFF.

The chain recombines TRBV14 with TRBJ2-1; a possible D gene is TRBD2 (6 bases). CDR1 SGHDN and CDR2 FVKESK come from the germline V gene. The CDR3 extends over 17 amino acids. V lost 0 bases, J lost 6 bases, and 18 bases lay in between. The CDR3 nucleotides are TGTGCCAGCAGCCAAGATACCGGGACTCAGATTCGCAATGAGCAGTTCTTC. Its protein is CASSQDTGTQIRNEQFF.

This clone occurred once. The chain is built from TRBV7-2 and TRBJ2-1, with 10 positions matching TRBD2. With 5 bases clipped from V and 7 bases from J, the junction kept 8 bases outside the gene matches. Germline assignment: CDR1 SGHTA and CDR2 FQGNSA. CDR3 length equals 15 residues. CDR3 nucleotides: TGTGCCAGCAGCCCCTGGACTAGCGGCGGGAATGAGCAGTTCTTC. It yields the protein CASSPWTSGGNEQFF.

The gene calls are TRBV6-5 and TRBJ2-1, with 7 bases fitting TRBD1. This CDR3 comprises 14 residues. Germline trimming cut 5 bases from V and 2 bases from J; bases unmatched to any gene: 3. Germline lookup yields CDR1 MNHEY and CDR2 SVGAGI. CDR3 DNA: TGTGCCAGCAGTCCTACAGGGGCCTACAATGAGCAGTTCTTC. Its protein product is CASSPTGAYNEQFF.

This clone has only one observation. This rearrangement joins TRBV5-6 to TRBJ1-2; possible D gene TRBD1, 5 bases. V dropped 1 base and J dropped 5 bases, with 12 bases sitting between them. Per the germline V gene, CDR1 is SGHDT and CDR2 is YYEEEE. The CDR3 is 14 residues long. CDR3: CASSLPEGRYGYTF. The CDR3 DNA sequence: TGTGCCAGCAGCTTGCCGGAGGGGAGGTATGGCTACACCTTC.

The gene calls are TRBV28 and TRBJ1-4; D unresolved. The germline gives CDR1 MDHEN, CDR2 SYDVKM. This CDR3 has 17 residues. With 2 bases removed from V and 4 bases from J, the gap between germline ends came to 17 bases. The CDR3 sequence is CASSLISGEALNEKLFF. The DNA of the CDR3 is TGTGCCAGCAGTTTAATCTCTGGGGAGGCCCTTAATGAAAAACTGTTTTTT.

On this clone: Sequence at one end of the junction differs from germline and may be a read error. The identical CDR3 is also encoded by other nucleotide sequences in the sample. This chain connects TRBV7-6 to TRBJ1-1; D is ambiguous. Germline V gives CDR1 SGHVS, CDR2 FNYEAQ. The CDR3 loop spans 13 amino acids. The CDR3 loop is CASSFSGWTEAFF. The CDR3 DNA reads as TGCGCCAGCAGCTTCTCGGGGTGGACTGAAGCTTTCTTT.

By proportion, this clone is medium-sized. The rearrangement uses TRBV7-9 and TRBJ1-5, with D perhaps matching TRBD1 (5 bases). Per the germline V gene, CDR1 is SEHNR and CDR2 is FQNEAQ (reference sequence). Trimming cost V 3 bases and J 6 bases, with 21 bases left between them. The CDR3 extends over 17 amino acids. This chain's CDR3 is CASSFAGAGSLGQPQHF. DNA of the CDR3: TGTGCCAGCAGCTTCGCCGGGGCAGGGTCCCTGGGTCAGCCCCAGCATTTT.

The genes are TRBV2 and TRBJ2-7; a weak D match, TRBD2 (6 bases). V dropped 2 bases and J dropped 0 bases, with 14 bases sitting between them. The CDR3 runs 16 residues. The germline V gene encodes CDR1 SNHLY and CDR2 FYNNEI. The CDR3 nucleotides read TGTGCCAGCAGTGAAAGCGGGCGGGGACCCTCCTACGAGCAGTACGTC. The encoded protein is CASSESGRGPSYEQYV.

The gene calls are TRBV7-2 and TRBJ2-7; unclear D gene. The V gene's germline CDR1 is SGHTA and CDR2 FQGNSA. Between the trimmed V and J ends, which lost 3 bases and 0 bases, there was a span of 0 bases. The length of the CDR3 is 11 residues. The DNA for the CDR3 is TGTGCCAGCAGCTTCTCCTACGAGCAGTACTTC. Translation: CASSFSYEQYF.

V is TRBV27 and J is TRBJ2-3; D is unresolved. The CDR3 is made up of 14 amino acids. Germline V CDR1 and CDR2: MNHEY, SMNVEV (reference sequence). Between the trimmed V and J ends, which lost 7 bases and 0 bases, there was a span of 11 bases. In nucleotides, the CDR3 is TGTGCCAGCACCCCCCTTAAGAGCACAGATACGCAGTATTTT. This gives the protein CASTPLKSTDTQYF.

V gene TRBV2 combines with J gene TRBJ2-7; D remains ambiguous. Germline V lookup: CDR1 SNHLY, CDR2 FYNNEI. The CDR3 extends over 11 amino acids. V dropped 5 bases and J dropped 3 bases, with 5 bases sitting between them. The CDR3 nucleotides are TGTGCCAGCAGTCAGGACTACGAGCAGTACGTC. It codes for CASSQDYEQYV.

The V call is TRBV19, the J call TRBJ1-5; D not resolved. V lost 3 bases to trimming and J lost 7 bases, with 10 bases between them. The CDR3 length is 13 residues. Germline V lookup: CDR1 LNHDA, CDR2 SQIVND (reference sequence). In nucleotides, the CDR3 is TGTGCCAGTAGTATTGATGGTTTGCAGCCCCAGCATTTT. Protein sequence: CASSIDGLQPQHF.

This clone was picked up one time. The rearrangement links TRBV15 to TRBJ1-4; tentatively, D is TRBD1 (5 bases). The CDR3 contains 14 residues. V was cut by 4 bases and J by 6 bases, with 12 bases left in between. Per germline, CDR1 LNHNV and CDR2 YYDKDF (reference sequence). CDR3 sequence (DNA): TGTGCCACCAGCACCTGGCCGGGGCATGAAAAACTGTTTTTT. Protein sequence: CATSTWPGHEKLFF.

The chain links TRBV5-4 to TRBJ2-5, with a tentative D call TRBD1 (6 bases). Germline V gene data show CDR1 as SGHNT and CDR2 as YYREEE (reference sequence). V was pared by 5 bases and J by 5 bases, with 19 bases between. The CDR3 totals 15 residues. The CDR3 nucleotides are TGTGCCAGCAGTCCCGGGGACACCCGCGGGGAGACCCAGTACTTC. Its protein product is CASSPGDTRGETQYF.

The chain combines TRBV28 with TRBJ2-5; 7 bases agree with TRBD1. The junction had 12 bases not matched to a gene; V was cut back by 7 bases and J by 4 bases. CDR3 length: 15 amino acids. CDR1 and CDR2 from the germline V gene are MDHEN and SYDVKM. CDR3: CASNPQGLVSETQYF. In DNA form, the CDR3 reads TGTGCCAGCAATCCACAGGGGTTGGTTTCAGAGACCCAGTACTTC.

The V gene is TRBV5-1, the J gene TRBJ2-1; D perhaps matches TRBD2 (6 bases). Germline V lookup: CDR1 SGHRS, CDR2 YFSETQ. This CDR3 region has 17 residues. Trimming left V 4 bases short and J 6 bases short, with 23 bases between. CDR3 DNA: TGCGCCAGCAGCCTCTCTCTTGGGGACCCCGGGGGCAATGAGCAGTTCTTC. Protein: CASSLSLGDPGGNEQFF.

The chain recombines TRBV7-9 with TRBJ2-2; TRBD2 matches 10 bases. Germline V gene data show CDR1 as SEHNR and CDR2 as FQNEAQ (reference sequence). V lost 5 bases to trimming and J lost 1 base; unmatched junction nucleotides: 4. This CDR3 contains 16 residues. CDR3 bases: TGTGCCAGCAGCCGGACTAGCGGAGGGAACACCGGGGAGCTGTTTTTT. This encodes CASSRTSGGNTGELFF.

V usage is TRBV20-1 and J usage is TRBJ2-5, with D perhaps TRBD1 (6 bases). CDR3 length: 11 amino acids. Germline V CDR1 and CDR2: DFQATT, SNEGSKA (reference sequence). Trimming removed 6 bases at V and 3 bases at J, with 8 bases between. The CDR3 protein is CSAHREETQYF. The DNA of the CDR3 is TGCAGTGCCCACAGGGAAGAGACCCAGTACTTC.

This clone showed up just a few times. V usage is TRBV10-1 and J usage is TRBJ2-1, with TRBD1 identical over 9 bases. Germline V CDR1 and CDR2: WNHNN, SYGVQD (reference sequence). Unmatched junction bases numbered 7, after V lost 4 bases and J lost 6 bases. This CDR3 region has 15 residues. The CDR3 sequence: CASSGTGGRVNEQFF. The CDR3 nucleotides read TGCGCCAGCAGTGGAACAGGGGGCAGGGTCAATGAGCAGTTCTTC.

This CDR3 reads CSVDSDNYNEQFF. In DNA form, the CDR3 reads TGCAGCGTTGATTCGGACAACTACAATGAGCAGTTCTTC. The V call is TRBV29-1, the J call TRBJ2-1; TRBD1 is a possible D gene (5 bases). From germline, CDR1 is SQVTM and CDR2 ANQGSEA. The length of the CDR3 is 13 residues. The V gene lost 3 bases and the J gene lost 3 bases, with 9 bases spanning the gap.

This chain links TRBV7-9 with TRBJ1-1; 10 bases map to TRBD1. The junction had 6 bases not matched to a gene; V was cut back by 3 bases and J by 11 bases. The CDR3 has 13 amino acids. Germline values: CDR1 SEHNR, CDR2 FQNEAQ (reference sequence). The CDR3 nucleotides are TGTGCCAGCAGCTTCGAGACAGGGGGCTTTGCTTTCTTT. This translates into CASSFETGGFAFF.

The chain has TRBV9 and TRBJ2-7, with D possibly matching TRBD1 (6 bases). The CDR3 loop spans 14 amino acids. V lost 3 bases and J lost 7, with 17 bases in between. Germline V gene lookup returns CDR1 SGDLS and CDR2 YYNGEE. The CDR3 region is CASSAAPAQGEQYF. The CDR3 nucleotides are TGTGCCAGCAGCGCCGCTCCGGCACAGGGAGAGCAGTACTTC.

V usage is TRBV12-2 and J usage is TRBJ1-2. TRBV12-2 is a recognized pseudogene. The CDR3 sequence is 14 residues long. This CDR3 is CASRPRVLWNGYTF. CDR3 nucleotides: TGTGCAAGTCGCCCCCGGGTCCTCTGGAATGGCTACACCTTC.

The chain is built from TRBV13 and TRBJ2-3; D gene ambiguous. CDR1 and CDR2 (germline): PRHDT, FYEKMQ (reference sequence). The V gene lost 0 bases and the J gene lost 1 base, with 5 bases spanning the gap. This CDR3 spans 14 amino acids. CDR3 DNA: TGTGCCAGCAGCTTAGGTCGGGGCACAGATACGCAGTATTTT. Protein product: CASSLGRGTDTQYF.

This chain links TRBV4-3 with TRBJ2-1; no reliable D call. The V gene's germline CDR1 is LGHNA and CDR2 YSLEER. Trimming left V 0 bases short and J 4 bases short, with 1 base between. The CDR3 extends over 12 amino acids. The CDR3 DNA reads TGCGCCAGCAGCCAAGATTACAATGAGCAGTTCTTC. Its translation is CASSQDYNEQFF.

The chain uses TRBV27 and TRBJ2-3; D unresolved. The CDR3 covers 12 residues. V was shortened by 5 bases and J by 5 bases, with 8 bases between the two germline ends. The germline V gene has CDR1 MNHEY and CDR2 SMNVEV (reference sequence). This CDR3 reads CASSVGQDTQYF. For the CDR3, the DNA is TGTGCCAGCAGTGTGGGCCAAGATACGCAGTATTTT.

This clone was detected once. The chain joins TRBV25-1 to TRBJ1-6; maybe TRBD1 (6 bases). V was pared by 5 bases and J by 10 bases, with 12 bases between. CDR1 is MGHDK, CDR2 SYGVNS, per germline. The CDR3 runs to 13 residues. CDR3: CASSLQGESPLHF. The CDR3 region has the DNA TGTGCCAGCAGTTTACAGGGAGAATCACCCCTCCACTTT.